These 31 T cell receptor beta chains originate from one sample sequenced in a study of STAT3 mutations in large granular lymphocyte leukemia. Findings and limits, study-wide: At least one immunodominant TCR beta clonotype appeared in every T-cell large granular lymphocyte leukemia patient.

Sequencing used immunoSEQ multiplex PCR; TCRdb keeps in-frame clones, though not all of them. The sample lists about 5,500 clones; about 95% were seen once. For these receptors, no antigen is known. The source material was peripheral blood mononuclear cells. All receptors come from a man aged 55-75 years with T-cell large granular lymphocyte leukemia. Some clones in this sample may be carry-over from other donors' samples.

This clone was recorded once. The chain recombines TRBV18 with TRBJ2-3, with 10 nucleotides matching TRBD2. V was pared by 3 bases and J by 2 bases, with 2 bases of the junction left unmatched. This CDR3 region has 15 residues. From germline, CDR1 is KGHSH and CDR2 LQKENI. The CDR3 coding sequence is TGTGCCAGCTCACCCGGGACTAGCGACACAGATACGCAGTATTTT. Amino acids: CASSPGTSDTDTQYF.

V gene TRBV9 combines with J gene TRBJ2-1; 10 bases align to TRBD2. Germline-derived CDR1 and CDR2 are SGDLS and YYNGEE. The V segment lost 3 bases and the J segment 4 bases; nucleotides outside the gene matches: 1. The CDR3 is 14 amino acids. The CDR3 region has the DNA TGTGCCAGCAGCGGGACTAGCGGTTACAATGAGCAGTTCTTC. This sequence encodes CASSGTSGYNEQFF.

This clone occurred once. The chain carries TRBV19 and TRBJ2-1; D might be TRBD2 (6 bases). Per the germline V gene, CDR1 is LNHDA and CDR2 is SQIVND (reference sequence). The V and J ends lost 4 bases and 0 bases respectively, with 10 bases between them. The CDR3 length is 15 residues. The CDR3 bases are TGTGCCAGTAGTAGCCAAGCGGGCTCCTACAATGAGCAGTTCTTC. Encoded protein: CASSSQAGSYNEQFF.

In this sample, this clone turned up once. The CDR3 nucleotides are TGTGCCAGCAGTAGCGGACGGGGACCCCGGTCTGGGGCCAACGTCCTGACTTTC. It translates to CASSSGRGPRSGANVLTF. V usage is TRBV25-1 and J usage is TRBJ2-6, with D tentatively TRBD1 or TRBD2 (5 bases each). This CDR3 contains 18 residues. V lost 5 bases to trimming and J lost 1 base, with 18 bases between them. Germline V gene sequence: CDR1 MGHDK, CDR2 SYGVNS. The full variable domain, completed using reference TRBV25-1 and TRBJ2-6, is EADIYQTPRYLVIGTGKKITLECSQTMGHDKMYWYQQDPGMELHLIHYSYGVNSTEKGDLSSESTVSRIRTEHFPLTLESARPSHTSQYLCASSSGRGPRSGANVLTFGAGSRLTVL.

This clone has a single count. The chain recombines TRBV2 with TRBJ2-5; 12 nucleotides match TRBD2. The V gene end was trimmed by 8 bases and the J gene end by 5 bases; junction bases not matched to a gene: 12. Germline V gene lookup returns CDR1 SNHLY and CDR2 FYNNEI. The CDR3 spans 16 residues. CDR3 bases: TGTGCCAGCCGGGGGCTAGCGGGAGGGCCGGGGGAGACCCAGTACTTC. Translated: CASRGLAGGPGETQYF. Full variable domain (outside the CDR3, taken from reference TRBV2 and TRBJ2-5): EPEVTQTPSHQVTQMGQEVILRCVPISNHLYFYWYRQILGQKVEFLVSFYNNEISEKSEIFDDQFSVERPDGSNFTLKIRSTKLEDSAMYFCASRGLAGGPGETQYFGPGTRLLVL.

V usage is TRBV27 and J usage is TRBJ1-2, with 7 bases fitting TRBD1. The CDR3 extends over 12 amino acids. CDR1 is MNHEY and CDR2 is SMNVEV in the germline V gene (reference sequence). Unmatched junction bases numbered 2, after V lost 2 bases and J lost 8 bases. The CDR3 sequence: CASSLTGVGYTF. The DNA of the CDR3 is TGTGCCAGCAGTTTAACAGGGGTAGGCTACACCTTC.

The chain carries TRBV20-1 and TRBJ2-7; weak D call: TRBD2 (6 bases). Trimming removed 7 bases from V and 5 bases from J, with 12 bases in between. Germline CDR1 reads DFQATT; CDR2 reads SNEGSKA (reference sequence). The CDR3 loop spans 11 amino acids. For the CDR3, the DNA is TGCAGTGTGGAGGGAGACCACGAGCAGTACTTC. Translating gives CSVEGDHEQYF.

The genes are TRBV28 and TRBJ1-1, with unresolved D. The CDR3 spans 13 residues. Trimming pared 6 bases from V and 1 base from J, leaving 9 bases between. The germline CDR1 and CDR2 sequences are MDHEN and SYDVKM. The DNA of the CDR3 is TGTGCCAGCAGAAGCACGGGGAACACTGAAGCTTTCTTT. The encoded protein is CASRSTGNTEAFF.

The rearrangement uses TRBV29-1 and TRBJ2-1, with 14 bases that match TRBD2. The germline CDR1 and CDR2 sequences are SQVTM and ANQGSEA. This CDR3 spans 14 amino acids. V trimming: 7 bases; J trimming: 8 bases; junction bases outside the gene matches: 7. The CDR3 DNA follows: TGCAGCGCCCGGGGACTAGCGGGAGTCTATGAGCAGTTCTTC. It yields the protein CSARGLAGVYEQFF.

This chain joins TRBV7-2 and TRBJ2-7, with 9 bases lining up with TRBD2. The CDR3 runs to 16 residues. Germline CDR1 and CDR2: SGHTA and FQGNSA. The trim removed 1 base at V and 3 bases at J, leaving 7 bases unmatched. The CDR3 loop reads CASSLGSTSGNYEQYF. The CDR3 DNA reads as TGTGCCAGCAGCTTAGGTTCGACTAGCGGCAACTACGAGCAGTACTTC.

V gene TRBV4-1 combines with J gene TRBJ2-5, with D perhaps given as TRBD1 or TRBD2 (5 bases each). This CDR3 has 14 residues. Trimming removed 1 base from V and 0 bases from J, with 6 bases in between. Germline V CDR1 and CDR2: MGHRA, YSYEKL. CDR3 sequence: CASSQGGNQETQYF. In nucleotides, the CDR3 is TGCGCCAGCAGCCAAGGGGGGAACCAAGAGACCCAGTACTTC.

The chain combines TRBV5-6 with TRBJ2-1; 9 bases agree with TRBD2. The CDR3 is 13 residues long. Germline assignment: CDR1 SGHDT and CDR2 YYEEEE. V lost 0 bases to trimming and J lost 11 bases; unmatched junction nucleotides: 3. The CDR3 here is CASSLAASGKQFF. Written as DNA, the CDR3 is TGTGCCAGCAGCTTGGCCGCTAGCGGGAAGCAGTTCTTC.

The chain's CDR3 is CAISLGHTQYF. CDR3 DNA sequence: TGTGCCATCAGCCTTGGACATACGCAGTATTTT. The V and J genes are TRBV10-3 and TRBJ2-3; D is unclear. CDR3 length: 11 amino acids. V was cut by 6 bases and J by 7 bases, with 8 bases left in between. Looked up from germline, CDR1 is ENHRY and CDR2 is SYGVKD.

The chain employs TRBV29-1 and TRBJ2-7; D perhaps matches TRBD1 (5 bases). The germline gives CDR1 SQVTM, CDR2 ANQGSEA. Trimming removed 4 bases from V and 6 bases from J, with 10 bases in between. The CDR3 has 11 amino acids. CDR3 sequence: CSVATGPEQYF. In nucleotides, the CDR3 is TGCAGCGTTGCTACAGGTCCCGAGCAGTACTTC.

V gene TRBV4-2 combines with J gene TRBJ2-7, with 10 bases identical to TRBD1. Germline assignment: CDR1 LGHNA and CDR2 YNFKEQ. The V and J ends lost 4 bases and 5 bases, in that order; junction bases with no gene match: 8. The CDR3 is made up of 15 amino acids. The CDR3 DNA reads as TGTGCCAGCAGCCTCCTGACAGGGGGCAGGAACGAGCAGTACTTC. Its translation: CASSLLTGGRNEQYF.

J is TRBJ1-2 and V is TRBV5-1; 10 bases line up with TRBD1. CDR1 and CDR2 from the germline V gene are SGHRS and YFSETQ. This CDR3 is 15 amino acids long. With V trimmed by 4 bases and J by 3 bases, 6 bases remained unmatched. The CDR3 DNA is TGCGCCAGCAGCCGGGACAGGGGAGGCGACTATGGCTACACCTTC. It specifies CASSRDRGGDYGYTF. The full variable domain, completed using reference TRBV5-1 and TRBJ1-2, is KAGVTQTPRYLIKTRGQQVTLSCSPISGHRSVSWYQQTPGQGLQFLFEYFSETQRNKGNFPGRFSGRQFSNSRSEMNVSTLELGDSALYLCASSRDRGGDYGYTFGSGTRLTVV.

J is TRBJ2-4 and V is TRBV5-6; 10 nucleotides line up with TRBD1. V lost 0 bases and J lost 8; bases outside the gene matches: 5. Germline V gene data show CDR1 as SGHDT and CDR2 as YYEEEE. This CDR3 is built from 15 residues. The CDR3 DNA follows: TGTGCCAGCAGCTTGGGCCCGGGACAGGGGTACATTCAGTACTTC. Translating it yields CASSLGPGQGYIQYF.

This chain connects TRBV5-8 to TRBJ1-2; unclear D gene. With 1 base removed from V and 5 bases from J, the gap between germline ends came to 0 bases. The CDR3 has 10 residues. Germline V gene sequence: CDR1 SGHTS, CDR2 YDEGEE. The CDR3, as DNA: TGTGCCAGCAGCTTGTATGGCTACACCTTC. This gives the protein CASSLYGYTF.

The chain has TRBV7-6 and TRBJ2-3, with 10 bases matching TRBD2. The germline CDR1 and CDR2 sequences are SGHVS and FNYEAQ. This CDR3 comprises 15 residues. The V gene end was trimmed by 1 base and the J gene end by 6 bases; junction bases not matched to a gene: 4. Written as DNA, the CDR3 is TGTGCCAGCAGCTTAGGAGCGGGAGGGAGTGATACGCAGTATTTT. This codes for CASSLGAGGSDTQYF.

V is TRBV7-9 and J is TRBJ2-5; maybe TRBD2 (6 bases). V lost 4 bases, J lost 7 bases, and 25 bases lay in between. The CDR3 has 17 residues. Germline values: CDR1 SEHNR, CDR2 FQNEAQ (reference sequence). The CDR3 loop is CASSSHWVREYGGTQYF. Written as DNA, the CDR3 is TGTGCCAGCAGCTCCCATTGGGTCAGGGAATACGGGGGGACCCAGTACTTC.

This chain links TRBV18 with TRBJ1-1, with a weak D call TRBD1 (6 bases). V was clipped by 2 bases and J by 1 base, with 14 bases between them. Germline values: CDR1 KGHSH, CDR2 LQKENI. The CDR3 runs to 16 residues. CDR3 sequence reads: CASSPFPRTENTEAFF. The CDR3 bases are TGTGCCAGCTCACCATTCCCCCGGACAGAGAACACTGAAGCTTTCTTT.

The CDR3 DNA sequence: TGTGCCAGTAGTCGGACATACTACGAGCAGTACTTC. It encodes CASSRTYYEQYF. The gene calls are TRBV19 and TRBJ2-7; a weak D match, TRBD1 (5 bases). The germline V gene encodes CDR1 LNHDA and CDR2 SQIVND (reference sequence). The length of the CDR3 is 12 residues. Trimming stripped 5 bases from V and 3 bases from J, with 8 bases between.

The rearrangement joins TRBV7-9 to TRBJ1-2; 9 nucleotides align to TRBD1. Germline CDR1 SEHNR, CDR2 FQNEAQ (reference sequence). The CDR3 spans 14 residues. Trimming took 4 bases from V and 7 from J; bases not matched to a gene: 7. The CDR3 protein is CASSWDRADGGYTF. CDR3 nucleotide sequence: TGTGCCAGCAGCTGGGACAGGGCGGATGGTGGCTACACCTTC.

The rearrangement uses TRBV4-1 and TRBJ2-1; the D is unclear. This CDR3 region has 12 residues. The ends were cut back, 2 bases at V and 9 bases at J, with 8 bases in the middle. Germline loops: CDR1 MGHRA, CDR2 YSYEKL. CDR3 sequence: CASSQLEGEQFF. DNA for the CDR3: TGCGCCAGCAGCCAACTCGAAGGTGAGCAGTTCTTC.

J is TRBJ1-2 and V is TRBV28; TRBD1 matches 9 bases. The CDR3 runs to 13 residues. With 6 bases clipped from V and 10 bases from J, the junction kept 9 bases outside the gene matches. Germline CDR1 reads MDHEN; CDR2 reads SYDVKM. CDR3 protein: CASSRDRVRIYTF. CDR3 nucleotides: TGTGCCAGCAGCCGGGACAGGGTCAGGATCTACACCTTC.

CDR3 region: CSVEDWGDRGRTEAFF. The CDR3 nucleotides are TGCAGCGTTGAAGACTGGGGGGACAGGGGTCGTACTGAAGCTTTCTTT. The chain carries TRBV29-1 and TRBJ1-1, with TRBD1 identical over 10 bases. The germline V gene encodes CDR1 SQVTM and CDR2 ANQGSEA. The CDR3 extends over 16 amino acids. The trim removed 0 bases at V and 5 bases at J, leaving 9 bases unmatched.

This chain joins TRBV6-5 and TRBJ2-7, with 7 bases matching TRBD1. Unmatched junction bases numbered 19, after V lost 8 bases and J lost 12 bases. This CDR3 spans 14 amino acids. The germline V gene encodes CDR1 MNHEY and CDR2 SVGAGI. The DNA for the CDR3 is TGTGCCAGCGGAACAGACAGGGACCTCCTCGGTCTGTACTTC. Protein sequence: CASGTDRDLLGLYF.

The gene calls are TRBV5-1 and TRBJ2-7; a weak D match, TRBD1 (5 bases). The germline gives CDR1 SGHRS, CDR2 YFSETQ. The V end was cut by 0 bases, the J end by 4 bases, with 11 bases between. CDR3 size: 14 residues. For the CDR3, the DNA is TGCGCCAGCAGCTTGGAGGGCAGGGTATACGAGCAGTACTTC. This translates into CASSLEGRVYEQYF.

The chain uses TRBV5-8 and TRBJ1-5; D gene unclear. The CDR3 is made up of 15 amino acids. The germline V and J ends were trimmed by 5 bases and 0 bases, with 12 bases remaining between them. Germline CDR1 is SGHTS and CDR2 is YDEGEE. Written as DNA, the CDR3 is TGTGCCAGCAGTCTCGACGGGTATAGCAATCAGCCCCAGCATTTT. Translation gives CASSLDGYSNQPQHF.

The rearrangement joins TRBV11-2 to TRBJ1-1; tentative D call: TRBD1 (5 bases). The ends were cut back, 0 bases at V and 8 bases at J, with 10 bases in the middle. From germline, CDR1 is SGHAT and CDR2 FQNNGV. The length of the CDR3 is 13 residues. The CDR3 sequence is CASSLDGAAEAFF. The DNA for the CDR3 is TGTGCCAGCAGCTTAGATGGGGCAGCAGAAGCTTTCTTT. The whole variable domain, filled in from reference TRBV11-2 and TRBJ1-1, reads EAGVAQSPRYKIIEKRQSVAFWCNPISGHATLYWYQQILGQGPKLLIQFQNNGVVDDSQLPKDRFSAERLKGVDSTLKIQPAKLEDSAVYLCASSLDGAAEAFFGQGTRLTVV.

The CDR3 DNA follows: TGTGCCATCAATGGGGGGCTCCGAACTGAAGCTTTCTTT. Its translation is CAINGGLRTEAFF. This rearrangement joins TRBV10-3 to TRBJ1-1; weak D call: TRBD1 (6 bases). Looked up from germline, CDR1 is ENHRY and CDR2 is SYGVKD. This CDR3 is 13 amino acids long. V lost 7 bases and J 5 bases, leaving 14 bases between the germline ends.